What follows is one TCR beta chain and its context. The data belong to a study of blood T cell repertoires in COVID-19. On the study more broadly: The analysed material was cDNA or gDNA that came from T cells, B-cell-depleted T cells, or PBMCs.

Libraries were prepared by immunoSEQ multiplex PCR; TCRdb keeps only in-frame clonotypes and omits some of them. The profile shows hundreds of thousands of clones, 87% of them singletons. This CDR3 has 14 residues. V was shortened by 2 bases and J by 2 bases, with 8 bases between the two germline ends. Germline V gene sequence: CDR1 MNHEY, CDR2 SVGAGI. The J gene is TRBJ2-3, the V gene TRBV6-5, with a weak D call TRBD2 (6 bases). The source of this sequence is a woman in her thirties or forties who had recovered from COVID-19. Sequenced: peripheral blood. The CDR3 loop is CASSYGTFTDTQYF. The CDR3 region has the DNA TGTGCCAGCAGTTACGGGACTTTCACAGATACGCAGTATTTT.